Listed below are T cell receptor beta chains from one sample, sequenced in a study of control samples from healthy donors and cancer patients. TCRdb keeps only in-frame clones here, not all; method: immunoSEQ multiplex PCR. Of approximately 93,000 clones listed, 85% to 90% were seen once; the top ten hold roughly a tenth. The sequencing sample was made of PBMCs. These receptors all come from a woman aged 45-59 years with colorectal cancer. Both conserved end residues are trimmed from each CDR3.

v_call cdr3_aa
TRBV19 ASTLTANTEAF
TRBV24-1 ATSGSNQPQH
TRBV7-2 ASSLVNSGELF
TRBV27 ASSLSLANEQF
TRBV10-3 AIRRATMNTEAF
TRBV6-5 ASSYGTGDQYEQF
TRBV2 ASRGGQGSAGELF
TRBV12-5 ASGLTPRGGGTDTQY
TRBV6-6 ASSYRGTGELF
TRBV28 ASSLVGRTGTEAF
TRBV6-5 ASRASGGRGNEQF
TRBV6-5 ASSYSASNNSPLH
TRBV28 ASSWNTDTQY
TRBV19 ASSTPDRVHGYT
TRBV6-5 ASSGFFEAF
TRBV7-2 ASSLDAWGSEQF
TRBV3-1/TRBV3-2 ASSHSGLSKETQY
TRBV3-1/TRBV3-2 ASSPTSGSTDTQY
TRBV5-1 ASSLAGTGYEQF
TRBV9 ASSVRPTDTQY
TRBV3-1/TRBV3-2 ASSQVRDYNEQF
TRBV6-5 ASTEGNGYGYT
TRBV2 ASSGGGTGSNQPQH
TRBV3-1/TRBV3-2 ASSRAPNEKLF
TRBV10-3 AITRDGKDGYT
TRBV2 ASSEFGQKTSGVETQY
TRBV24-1 ATSISGANVLT
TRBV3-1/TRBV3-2 ASSQGWYGYT
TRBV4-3 ASSQERVSTEAF
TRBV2 ASRRDKETQY
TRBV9 ASSGTSVDTQY
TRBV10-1 ASSARDRADTEAF
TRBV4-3 ASSQDRTNYGYT
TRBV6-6 ASSRGTGDLYGYT
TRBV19 ASDYPGGSTGELF
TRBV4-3 ASSQGADVSGNTIY